This passage covers 17 T cell receptor beta chains from one sample sequenced in a study of shared clonotypes between healthy human individuals. Some clones are missing from TCRdb's copy, which holds only in-frame ones; the method was immunoSEQ multiplex PCR. This table has around 2,000,000 clones, about 92% appearing once. CD45RO-negative cells were positively selected for CCR7, leaving out terminally differentiated effector memory CD45RA+ cells. Specimen: naive CD8+ T cells from PBMCs. Every receptor here comes from a man aged 18 to 30 in good health. Some clones in this sample may be carry-over from other donors' samples.

The chain combines TRBV7-9 with TRBJ2-1, with 9 bases lining up with TRBD2. Germline values: CDR1 SEHNR, CDR2 FQNEAQ (reference sequence). This CDR3 contains 15 residues. V shed 1 base and J 5 bases; nucleotides not matched to a gene: 3. The DNA for the CDR3 is TGTGCCAGCAGCTTAGTCCTAGCGGGGCACAATGAGCAGTTCTTC. This gives the protein CASSLVLAGHNEQFF.

The rearrangement uses TRBV27 and TRBJ2-7, with 8 bases identical to TRBD1. Germline V gene sequence: CDR1 MNHEY, CDR2 SMNVEV (reference sequence). The CDR3 runs to 13 residues. Trimming cost V 4 bases and J 6 bases; bases outside gene matches: 5. The chain's CDR3 is CASSSIRGLEQYF. The CDR3 coding sequence is TGTGCCAGCAGTTCCATCAGGGGGCTCGAGCAGTACTTC.

This chain joins TRBV27 and TRBJ2-1; the match to TRBD2 covers 7 bases. This CDR3 is built from 15 residues. CDR1 is MNHEY and CDR2 is SMNVEV in the germline V gene (reference sequence). Losses at the gene ends were 2 bases for V and 6 bases for J; bases not matched to a gene: 7. CDR3 DNA sequence: TGTGCCAGCAGTTTACGGGGGAGGGCCCGCAATGAGCAGTTCTTC. It is translated as CASSLRGRARNEQFF.

The chain employs TRBV9 and TRBJ2-5, with TRBD2 matching over 14 bases. Germline CDR1 and CDR2: SGDLS and YYNGEE. CDR3 length: 16 amino acids. The trim removed 5 bases at V and 0 bases at J, leaving 3 bases unmatched. CDR3 amino acids: CASRGLAGEDQETQYF. CDR3 nucleotide sequence: TGTGCCAGCAGGGGACTAGCGGGAGAGGACCAAGAGACCCAGTACTTC.

A remark on this clone: Other DNA sequences from this sample encode an identical CDR3 as well. The chain has TRBV19 and TRBJ1-1; 7 bases map to TRBD1. Germline V gene lookup returns CDR1 LNHDA and CDR2 SQIVND (reference sequence). V shed 6 bases and J 4 bases; nucleotides not matched to a gene: 2. The CDR3 sequence is 12 residues long. The CDR3: CASRAGGTEAFF. As DNA, the CDR3 is TGTGCCAGTAGGGCAGGGGGCACTGAAGCTTTCTTT. Full variable domain (outside the CDR3, taken from reference TRBV19 and TRBJ1-1): DGGITQSPKYLFRKEGQNVTLSCEQNLNHDAMYWYRQDPGQGLRLIYYSQIVNDFQKGDIAEGYSVSREKKESFPLTVTSAQKNPTAFYLCASRAGGTEAFFGQGTRLTVV.

CDR3 protein: CASSILGTGVAYGYTF. The CDR3 DNA reads TGTGCCAGCAGCATCCTAGGGACAGGGGTCGCCTATGGCTACACCTTC. This rearrangement joins TRBV27 to TRBJ1-2; 10 nucleotides agree with TRBD1. The CDR3 contains 16 residues. Germline V CDR1 and CDR2: MNHEY, SMNVEV (reference sequence). Trimming at V came to 6 bases and at J to 4 bases, leaving 11 bases not matched to a gene.

This chain uses TRBV5-1 with TRBJ2-3; 13 nucleotides align to TRBD2. V lost 3 bases to trimming and J lost 1 base; unmatched junction nucleotides: 14. The CDR3 loop spans 20 amino acids. Germline lookup yields CDR1 SGHRS and CDR2 YFSETQ. CDR3 nucleotide sequence: TGCGCCAGCAGCTGGGACGGACTAGCGGGAGAAATCGGGGGCACAGATACGCAGTATTTT. It specifies CASSWDGLAGEIGGTDTQYF.

The chain has TRBV4-3 and TRBJ1-2; D is uncertain. The V gene lost 4 bases and the J gene lost 4 bases, with 13 bases spanning the gap. The germline V gene encodes CDR1 LGHNA and CDR2 YSLEER. CDR3 length: 14 residues. CDR3 in DNA: TGCGCCAGCAGCCCCCGGGAGGCCGGCTATGGCTACACCTTC. It is translated as CASSPREAGYGYTF.

V and J are TRBV19 and TRBJ1-4, with a possible D match to TRBD1 (5 bases). V gave up 5 bases and J gave up 3 bases, with 19 bases separating them. CDR3 length equals 17 residues. CDR1 and CDR2 from the germline V gene are LNHDA and SQIVND (reference sequence). The CDR3 sequence is CASSRGLQRLSNEKLFF. The CDR3 DNA follows: TGTGCCAGTAGTCGGGGACTGCAACGGCTCTCTAATGAAAAACTGTTTTTT.

J is TRBJ2-7 and V is TRBV25-1; TRBD2 agrees at 12 bases. CDR1 is MGHDK and CDR2 is SYGVNS in the germline V gene. After removal of 8 bases from V and 6 bases from J, the junction contained 5 bases not matched to a gene. The CDR3 consists of 13 residues. CDR3 residues: CASARLAGVEQYF. In DNA form, the CDR3 reads TGTGCCAGCGCACGACTAGCGGGAGTCGAGCAGTACTTC.

The chain has TRBV6-5 and TRBJ1-2; weak D call: TRBD1 (5 bases). The CDR3 totals 14 residues. V was trimmed by 1 base and J by 4 bases, leaving 10 bases between them. CDR1 is MNHEY and CDR2 is SVGAGI in the germline V gene. CDR3 in amino acids: CASSYLQDLYGYTF. The CDR3 DNA follows: TGTGCCAGCAGTTACTTACAGGACCTCTATGGCTACACCTTC.

V and J are TRBV4-2 and TRBJ2-7; D assignment may be TRBD1 or TRBD2 (5 bases each). The CDR3 extends over 14 amino acids. Trimming cost V 4 bases and J 1 base, with 11 bases left between them. Looked up from germline, CDR1 is LGHNA and CDR2 is YNFKEQ. The CDR3 loop is CASSPRDGSYEQYF. The CDR3 DNA reads as TGTGCCAGCAGCCCCCGGGACGGATCCTACGAGCAGTACTTC.

The DNA of the CDR3 is TGTGCCAGTAGTGTGGGGACAGGGTTTGCCAAAAACATTCAGTACTTC. Protein product: CASSVGTGFAKNIQYF. The chain uses TRBV19 and TRBJ2-4; TRBD1 aligns across 9 bases. This CDR3 region has 16 residues. In germline, CDR1 is LNHDA, CDR2 SQIVND (reference sequence). J lost 1 base, V lost 5 bases, and 6 bases had no gene match.

V gene TRBV11-1 combines with J gene TRBJ2-5; D is tentatively TRBD1 or TRBD2 (5 bases each). This CDR3 comprises 18 residues. V lost 5 bases to trimming and J lost 5 bases, with 27 bases between them. Germline V gene sequence: CDR1 SGHAT, CDR2 FQDESV (reference sequence). CDR3 sequence reads: CASSLPFGAGIATETQYF. The CDR3 bases are TGTGCCAGCAGCCTACCCTTCGGGGCAGGGATAGCTACTGAGACCCAGTACTTC.

The chain carries TRBV7-9 and TRBJ2-3, with D unresolved. Germline loops: CDR1 SEHNR, CDR2 FQNEAQ (reference sequence). Between the trimmed V and J ends, which lost 3 bases and 5 bases, there was a span of 6 bases. The CDR3 runs 12 residues. CDR3 loop: CASSLGIDTQYF. The CDR3 nucleotides read TGTGCCAGCAGCTTGGGAATAGATACGCAGTATTTT.

This rearrangement joins TRBV19 to TRBJ2-1, with D uncertain. The length of the CDR3 is 14 residues. Trimming pared 3 bases from V and 8 bases from J, leaving 14 bases between. Germline V gene sequence: CDR1 LNHDA, CDR2 SQIVND (reference sequence). As DNA, the CDR3 is TGTGCCAGTAGTATCGGCCTGGACCTCGATGAGCAGTTCTTC. This encodes CASSIGLDLDEQFF.

The V call is TRBV9, the J call TRBJ2-3; TRBD1 aligns across 8 bases. The J segment lost 3 bases and the V segment lost 0 bases, leaving 6 bases of the junction unmatched. Germline V gene sequence: CDR1 SGDLS, CDR2 YYNGEE. The CDR3 contains 16 residues. This CDR3 is CASSVEGRGQTDTQYF. CDR3 sequence (DNA): TGTGCCAGCAGCGTAGAGGGCAGGGGGCAAACAGATACGCAGTATTTT.